This TCR beta chain stems from a study of cytomegalovirus exposure and HLA in healthy donors. Study information: In a later analysis, it was reported that the roughly 120 validation repertoires had been produced on the same platform as the roughly 700 repertoires belonging to the first cohort. Findings and limits, study-wide: Associated with cytomegalovirus, according to the listing, were some 150 TCR beta chains. For cytomegalovirus status, the classifier reportedly gave diagnoses with high specificity and sensitivity.

The donors were members of the validation cohort, which comprised 120 subjects and was separate from the first cohort of around 700 subjects. This clone was seen a handful of times. Its antigen is unidentified. Measured with immunoSEQ multiplex PCR; TCRdb has only the in-frame clones, and not every one. The sample has 70,000 to 75,000 clones, roughly 93% seen once. CDR3 size: 14 residues. V lost 7 bases and J lost 4; bases outside the gene matches: 6. CDR1 SGHRS and CDR2 YFSETQ come from the germline V gene. This clonotype was sampled from a woman between 18 and 29 years old in good health and CMV-seronegative. The genes are TRBV5-1 and TRBJ2-3; 10 nucleotides align to TRBD2. Sequencing was performed on PBMCs. The CDR3 sequence is CASGASGGPDTQYF. The CDR3 DNA follows: TGCGCCAGCGGGGCTAGCGGGGGCCCAGATACGCAGTATTTT.